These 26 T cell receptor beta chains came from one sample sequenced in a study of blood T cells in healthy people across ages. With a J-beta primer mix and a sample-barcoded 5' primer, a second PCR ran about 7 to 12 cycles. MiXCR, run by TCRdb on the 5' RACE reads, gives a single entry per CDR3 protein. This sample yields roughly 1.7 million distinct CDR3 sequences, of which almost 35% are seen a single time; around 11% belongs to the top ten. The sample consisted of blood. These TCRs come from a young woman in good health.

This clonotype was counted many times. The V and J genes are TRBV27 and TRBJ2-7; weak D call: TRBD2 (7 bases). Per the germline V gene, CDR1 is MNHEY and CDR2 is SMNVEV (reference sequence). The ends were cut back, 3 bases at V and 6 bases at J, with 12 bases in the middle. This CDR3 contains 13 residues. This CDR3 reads CASSLGGRGEQYF. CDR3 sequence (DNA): TGTGCCAGCAGTTTGGGGGGGCGAGGCGAGCAGTACTTC.

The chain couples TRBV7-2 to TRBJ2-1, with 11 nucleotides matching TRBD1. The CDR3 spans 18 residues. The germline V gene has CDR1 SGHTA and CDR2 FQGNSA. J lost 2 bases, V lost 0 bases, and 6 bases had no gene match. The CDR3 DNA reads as TGTGCCAGCAGCTTAGCGCGTGGGACAGGGGGTGCCTACAATGAGCAGTTCTTC. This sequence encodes CASSLARGTGGAYNEQFF.

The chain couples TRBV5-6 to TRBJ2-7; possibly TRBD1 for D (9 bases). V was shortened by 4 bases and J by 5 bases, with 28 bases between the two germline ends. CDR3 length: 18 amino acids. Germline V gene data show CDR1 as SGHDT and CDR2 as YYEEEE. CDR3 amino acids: CASSGTRGQGVVIDEQYF. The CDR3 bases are TGTGCCAGCAGCGGGACTAGGGGACAGGGAGTCGTGATAGACGAGCAGTACTTC. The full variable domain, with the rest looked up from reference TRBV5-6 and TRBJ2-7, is DAGVTQSPTHLIKTRGQQVTLRCSPKSGHDTVSWYQQALGQGPQFIFQYYEEEERQRGNFPDRFSGHQFPNYSSELNVNALLLGDSALYLCASSGTRGQGVVIDEQYFGPGTRLTVT.

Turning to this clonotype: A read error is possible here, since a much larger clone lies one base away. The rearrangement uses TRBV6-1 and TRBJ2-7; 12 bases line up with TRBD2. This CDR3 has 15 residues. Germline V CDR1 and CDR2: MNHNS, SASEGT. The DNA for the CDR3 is TGTGCCAGCAGCGCTACTAGCGGGGGGACCTACGAGCGGTACTTC. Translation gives CASSATSGGTYERYF.

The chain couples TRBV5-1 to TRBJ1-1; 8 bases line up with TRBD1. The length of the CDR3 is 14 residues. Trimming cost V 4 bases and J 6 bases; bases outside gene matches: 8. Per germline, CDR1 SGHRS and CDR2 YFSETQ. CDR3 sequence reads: CASSAGQAVAEAFF. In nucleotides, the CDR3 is TGCGCCAGCAGCGCGGGACAGGCGGTGGCTGAAGCTTTCTTT.

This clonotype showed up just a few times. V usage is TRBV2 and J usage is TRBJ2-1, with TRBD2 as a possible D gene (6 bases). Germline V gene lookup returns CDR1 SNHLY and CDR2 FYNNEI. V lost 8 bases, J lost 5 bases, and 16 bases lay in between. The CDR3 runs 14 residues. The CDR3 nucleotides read TGTGCCAGCGCGAGGGGAGGTGTGAACAATGAGCAGTTCTTC. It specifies CASARGGVNNEQFF.

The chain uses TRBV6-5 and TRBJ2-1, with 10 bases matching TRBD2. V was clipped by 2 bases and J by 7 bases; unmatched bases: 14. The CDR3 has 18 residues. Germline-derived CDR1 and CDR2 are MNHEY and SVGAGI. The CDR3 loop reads CASSYTIPSAGGRNEQFF. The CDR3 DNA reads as TGTGCCAGCAGTTACACCATTCCTTCAGCGGGGGGGCGGAATGAGCAGTTCTTC.

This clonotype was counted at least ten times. The CDR3 sequence is CASSMTGTGSYGYTF. CDR3 bases: TGTGCCAGCAGCATGACCGGGACAGGCTCTTATGGCTACACCTTC. The rearrangement uses TRBV7-3 and TRBJ1-2, with 8 bases fitting TRBD1. V was pared by 5 bases and J by 5 bases, with 10 bases of the junction left unmatched. The CDR3 has 15 amino acids. Germline V lookup: CDR1 SGHTA, CDR2 FQGTGA.

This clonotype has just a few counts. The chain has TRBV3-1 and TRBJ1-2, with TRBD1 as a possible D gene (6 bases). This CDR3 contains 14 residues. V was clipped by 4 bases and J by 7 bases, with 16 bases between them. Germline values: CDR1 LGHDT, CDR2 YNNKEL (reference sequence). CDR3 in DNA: TGTGCCAGCAGCCTGCCCTTGGACAGCCTTGGCTACACCTTC. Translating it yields CASSLPLDSLGYTF.

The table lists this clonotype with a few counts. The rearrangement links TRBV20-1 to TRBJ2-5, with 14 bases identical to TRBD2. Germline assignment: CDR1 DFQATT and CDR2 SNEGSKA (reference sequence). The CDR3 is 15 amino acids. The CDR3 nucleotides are TGCAGGGCCAAATCCGGGACTAGCGGGAGAGAGACCCAGTACTTC. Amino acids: CRAKSGTSGRETQYF.

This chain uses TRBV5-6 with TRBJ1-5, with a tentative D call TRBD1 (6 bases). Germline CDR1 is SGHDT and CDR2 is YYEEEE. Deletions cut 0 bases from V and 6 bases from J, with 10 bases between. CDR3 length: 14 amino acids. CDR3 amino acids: CASSLAGARQPQHF. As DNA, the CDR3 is TGTGCCAGCAGCTTGGCAGGGGCGCGTCAGCCCCAGCATTTT.

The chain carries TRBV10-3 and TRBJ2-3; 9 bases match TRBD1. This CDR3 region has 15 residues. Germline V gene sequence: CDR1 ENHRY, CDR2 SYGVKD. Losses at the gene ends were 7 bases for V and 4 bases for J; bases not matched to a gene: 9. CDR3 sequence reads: CAINYGTGSADTQYF. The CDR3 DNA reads TGTGCCATCAATTACGGGACAGGGAGCGCAGATACGCAGTATTTT.

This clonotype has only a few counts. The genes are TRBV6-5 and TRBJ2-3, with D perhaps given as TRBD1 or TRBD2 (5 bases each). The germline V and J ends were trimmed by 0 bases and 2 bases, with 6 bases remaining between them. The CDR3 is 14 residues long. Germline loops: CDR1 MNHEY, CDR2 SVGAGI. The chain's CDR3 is CASSYSGTTDTQYF. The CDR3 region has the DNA TGTGCCAGCAGTTACTCAGGGACCACAGATACGCAGTATTTT.

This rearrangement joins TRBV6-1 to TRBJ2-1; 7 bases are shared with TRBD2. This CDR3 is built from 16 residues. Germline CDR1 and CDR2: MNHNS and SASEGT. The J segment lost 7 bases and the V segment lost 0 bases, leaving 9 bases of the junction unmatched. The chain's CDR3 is CASSEALAVLRNEQFF. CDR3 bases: TGTGCCAGCAGTGAAGCTCTAGCGGTTCTTCGGAATGAGCAGTTCTTC.

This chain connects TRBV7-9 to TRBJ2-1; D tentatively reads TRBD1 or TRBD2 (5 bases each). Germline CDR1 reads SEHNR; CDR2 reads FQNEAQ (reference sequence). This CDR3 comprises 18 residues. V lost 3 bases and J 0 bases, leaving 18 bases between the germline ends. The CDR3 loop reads CASSFQGPPLDSYNEQFF. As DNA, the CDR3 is TGTGCCAGCAGCTTCCAGGGACCCCCTTTGGACTCCTACAATGAGCAGTTCTTC.

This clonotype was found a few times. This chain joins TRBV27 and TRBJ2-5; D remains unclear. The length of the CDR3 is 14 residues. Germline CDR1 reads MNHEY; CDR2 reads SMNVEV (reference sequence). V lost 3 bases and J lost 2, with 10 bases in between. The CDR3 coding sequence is TGTGCCAGCAGTTTTGGGGAAGATCAAGAGACCCAGTACTTC. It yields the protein CASSFGEDQETQYF.

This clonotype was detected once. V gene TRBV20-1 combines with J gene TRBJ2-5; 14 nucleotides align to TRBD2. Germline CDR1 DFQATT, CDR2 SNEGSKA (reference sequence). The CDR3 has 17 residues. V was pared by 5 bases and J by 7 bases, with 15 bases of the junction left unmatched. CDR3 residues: CSAFASGLAGAPTTQYF. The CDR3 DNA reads TGCAGTGCTTTCGCCTCGGGACTAGCGGGGGCCCCCACGACCCAGTACTTC.

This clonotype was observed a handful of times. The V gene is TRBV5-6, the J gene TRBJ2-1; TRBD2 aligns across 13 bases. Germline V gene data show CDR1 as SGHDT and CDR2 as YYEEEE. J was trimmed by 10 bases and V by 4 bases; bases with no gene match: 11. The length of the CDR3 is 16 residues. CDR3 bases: TGTGCCAGCAGCGTAGGGACTAGCGGGGAGCTGGGGGAGCAGTTCTTC. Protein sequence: CASSVGTSGELGEQFF.

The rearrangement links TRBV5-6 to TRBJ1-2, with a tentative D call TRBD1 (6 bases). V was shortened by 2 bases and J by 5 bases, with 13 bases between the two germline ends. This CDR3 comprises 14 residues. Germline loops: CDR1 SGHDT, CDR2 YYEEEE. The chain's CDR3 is CASSFGTKVYGYTF. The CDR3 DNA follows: TGTGCCAGCAGCTTCGGGACAAAAGTTTATGGCTACACCTTC. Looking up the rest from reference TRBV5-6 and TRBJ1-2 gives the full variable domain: DAGVTQSPTHLIKTRGQQVTLRCSPKSGHDTVSWYQQALGQGPQFIFQYYEEEERQRGNFPDRFSGHQFPNYSSELNVNALLLGDSALYLCASSFGTKVYGYTFGSGTRLTVV.

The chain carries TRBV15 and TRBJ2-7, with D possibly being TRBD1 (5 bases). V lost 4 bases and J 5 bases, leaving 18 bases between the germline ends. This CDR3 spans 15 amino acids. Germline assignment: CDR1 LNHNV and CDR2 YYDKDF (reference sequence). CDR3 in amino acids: CATSKQGPLRNEQYF. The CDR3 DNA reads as TGTGCCACCAGCAAGCAGGGCCCCCTTAGGAACGAGCAGTACTTC.

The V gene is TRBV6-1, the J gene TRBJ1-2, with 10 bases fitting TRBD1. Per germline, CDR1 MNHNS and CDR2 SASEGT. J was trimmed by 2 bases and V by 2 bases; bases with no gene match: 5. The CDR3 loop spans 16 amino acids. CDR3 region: CASSEIPGQGNYGYTF. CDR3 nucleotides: TGTGCCAGCAGTGAAATCCCGGGACAGGGGAACTATGGCTACACCTTC.

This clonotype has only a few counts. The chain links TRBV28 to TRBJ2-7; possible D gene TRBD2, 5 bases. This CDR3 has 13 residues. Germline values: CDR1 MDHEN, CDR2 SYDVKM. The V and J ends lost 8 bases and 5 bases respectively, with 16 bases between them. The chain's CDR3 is CASSRADSHEQYF. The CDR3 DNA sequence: TGTGCCAGCTCCCGCGCGGACTCACACGAGCAGTACTTC.

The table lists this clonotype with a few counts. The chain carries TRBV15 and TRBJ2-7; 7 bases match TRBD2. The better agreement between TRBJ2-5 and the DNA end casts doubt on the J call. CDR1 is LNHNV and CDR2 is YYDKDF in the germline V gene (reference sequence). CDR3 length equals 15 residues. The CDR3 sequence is CATSRDRGEWGTQYF. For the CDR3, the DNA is TGTGCCACCAGCAGAGATCGGGGGGAATGGGGGACCCAGTACTTC.

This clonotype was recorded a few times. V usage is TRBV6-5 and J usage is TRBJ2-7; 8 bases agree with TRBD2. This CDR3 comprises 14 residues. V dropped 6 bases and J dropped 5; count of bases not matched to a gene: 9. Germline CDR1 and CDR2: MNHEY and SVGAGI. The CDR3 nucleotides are TGTGCCAGCAGCCTTCGACTAGCGTCCCACGAGCAGTACTTC. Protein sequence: CASSLRLASHEQYF.

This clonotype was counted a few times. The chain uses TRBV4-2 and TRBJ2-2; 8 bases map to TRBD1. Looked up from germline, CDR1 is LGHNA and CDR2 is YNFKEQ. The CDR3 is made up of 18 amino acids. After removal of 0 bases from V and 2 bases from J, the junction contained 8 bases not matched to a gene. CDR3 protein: CASSQDRVQGANTGELFF. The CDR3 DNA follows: TGTGCCAGCAGCCAAGATAGGGTCCAGGGGGCAAACACCGGGGAGCTGTTTTTT.

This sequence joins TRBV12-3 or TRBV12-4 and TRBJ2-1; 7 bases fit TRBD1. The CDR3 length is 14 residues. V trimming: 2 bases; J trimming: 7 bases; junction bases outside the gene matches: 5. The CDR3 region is CASSLTGVTNEQFF. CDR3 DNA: TGTGCCAGCAGTTTAACAGGGGTGACAAATGAGCAGTTCTTC.